This T cell receptor (beta chain) originates from a study of human T cells and chemical hapten exposure. Each CDR3 protein is one row after TCRdb ran MiXCR on the RACE reads. The table shows hundreds of thousands of distinct CDR3 sequences, with about 6.9% occurring only once. The time point: patch test 2, 6 weeks after DPC sensitization. Treatment given: therapeutic diphenylcyclopropenone sensitization with weekly scalp DPC. V was cut by 6 bases and J by 3 bases, with 11 bases left in between. There are 13 residues in the CDR3. CDR1 is LGHNA, CDR2 YNFKEQ, per germline. This clonotype was counted many times.

Sequenced here: whole blood, sampled in connection with sensitization to the hapten diphenylcyclopropenone (DPC). The chain joins TRBV4-2 to TRBJ2-5, with D perhaps TRBD2 (7 bases). The sequence was collected from a woman aged 18-29 years with alopecia areata. Some clones in this sample may be carry-over from other donors' samples. In nucleotides, the CDR3 is TGTGCCAGCAGGGACAGCGGGGAAGAGACCCAGTACTTC. Its translation: CASRDSGEETQYF.